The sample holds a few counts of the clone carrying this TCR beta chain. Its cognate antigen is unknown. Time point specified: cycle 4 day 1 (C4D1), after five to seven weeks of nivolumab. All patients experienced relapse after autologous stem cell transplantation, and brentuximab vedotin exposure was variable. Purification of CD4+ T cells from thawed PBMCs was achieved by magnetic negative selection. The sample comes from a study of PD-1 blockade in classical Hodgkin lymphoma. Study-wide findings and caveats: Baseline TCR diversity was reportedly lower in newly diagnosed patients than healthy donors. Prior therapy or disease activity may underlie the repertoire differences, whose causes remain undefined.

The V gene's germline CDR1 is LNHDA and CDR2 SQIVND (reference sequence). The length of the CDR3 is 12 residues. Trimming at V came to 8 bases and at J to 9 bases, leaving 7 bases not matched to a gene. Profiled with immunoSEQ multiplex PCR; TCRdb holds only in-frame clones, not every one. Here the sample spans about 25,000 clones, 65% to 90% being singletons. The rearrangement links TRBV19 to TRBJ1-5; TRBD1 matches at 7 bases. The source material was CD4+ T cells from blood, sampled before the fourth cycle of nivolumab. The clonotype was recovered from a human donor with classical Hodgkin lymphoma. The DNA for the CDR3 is TGTGCCAGTCGACAGGGAGTGCGGCCCCAGCATTTT. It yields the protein CASRQGVRPQHF.